What follows are 9 T cell receptor beta chains derived from one specimen sequenced in a study of cytomegalovirus exposure and HLA in healthy donors. TCRdb keeps only in-frame clones here, not all; method: immunoSEQ multiplex PCR. The repertoire holds 150,000 to 250,000 clones, with approximately 80% as singletons. Specimen: PBMCs. The receptors were gathered from a woman in her twenties or thirties in good health and CMV-seropositive.

This clone has just a few counts. The chain links TRBV5-1 to TRBJ1-5; tentative D call: TRBD1 (5 bases). V was clipped by 1 base and J by 5 bases, with 10 bases between them. CDR1 is SGHRS and CDR2 is YFSETQ in the germline V gene. There are 14 residues in the CDR3. CDR3 DNA sequence: TGCGCCAGCAGCTTGACCGCAGGGTATCAGCCCCAGCATTTT. Its translation is CASSLTAGYQPQHF.

This clone occurred once. The genes are TRBV6-1 and TRBJ1-1; 10 bases agree with TRBD1. The J segment lost 4 bases and the V segment lost 0 bases, leaving 8 bases of the junction unmatched. In germline, CDR1 is MNHNS, CDR2 SASEGT. This CDR3 is built from 17 residues. The CDR3 sequence: CASSEALSRTGGTEAFF. CDR3 DNA sequence: TGTGCCAGCAGTGAAGCGCTTTCCAGGACAGGGGGCACTGAAGCTTTCTTT.

The V gene is TRBV28, the J gene TRBJ1-5, with D possibly TRBD1 on 6 matching bases. Trimming removed 4 bases at V and 5 bases at J, with 12 bases between. Germline-derived CDR1 and CDR2 are MDHEN and SYDVKM. The CDR3 has 14 residues. CDR3 residues: CASSSQQGHQPQHF. DNA for the CDR3: TGTGCCAGCAGTTCCCAGCAGGGGCATCAGCCCCAGCATTTT.

V gene TRBV20-1 combines with J gene TRBJ1-1; D may be TRBD1 (5 bases). The length of the CDR3 is 11 residues. The germline CDR1 and CDR2 sequences are DFQATT and SNEGSKA (reference sequence). Between the trimmed V and J ends, which lost 8 bases and 2 bases, there was a span of 9 bases. CDR3 nucleotides: TGCAGTATCGACAGCAACACTGAAGCTTTCTTT. Translation: CSIDSNTEAFF.

This sequence joins TRBV28 and TRBJ2-7, with D maybe TRBD1 (5 bases). V was pared by 5 bases and J by 6 bases, with 17 bases between. The length of the CDR3 is 14 residues. The germline gives CDR1 MDHEN, CDR2 SYDVKM. The CDR3 protein is CASSPIRVKREQYF. CDR3 coding DNA: TGTGCCAGCAGTCCCATCAGGGTAAAGCGCGAGCAGTACTTC.

The table lists this clone with a count of one. The chain carries TRBV27 and TRBJ2-7; TRBD2 aligns across 8 bases. Germline V gene data show CDR1 as MNHEY and CDR2 as SMNVEV (reference sequence). There are 14 residues in the CDR3. The V gene end was trimmed by 6 bases and the J gene end by 7 bases; junction bases not matched to a gene: 11. In nucleotides, the CDR3 is TGTGCCAGCAGCAGGGACCGGGAGGGCCGTGAGCAGTACTTC. Its translation is CASSRDREGREQYF.

The CDR3 region is CASTKMLTGNYEQYF. For the CDR3, the DNA is TGTGCCAGCACTAAAATGTTGACGGGTAACTACGAGCAGTACTTC. The V call is TRBV5-6, the J call TRBJ2-7; no clear D. Germline V gene sequence: CDR1 SGHDT, CDR2 YYEEEE. V lost 6 bases to trimming and J lost 3 bases, with 19 bases between them. The CDR3 spans 15 residues.

This rearrangement joins TRBV10-3 to TRBJ2-1, with a tentative D call TRBD1 (6 bases). The germline V gene encodes CDR1 ENHRY and CDR2 SYGVKD. The CDR3 has 13 amino acids. Trimming removed 4 bases at V and 3 bases at J, with 7 bases between. The CDR3 DNA reads as TGTGCCATCAGTGGGGGGCACTACAATGAGCAGTTCTTC. Its translation is CAISGGHYNEQFF.

V gene TRBV2 combines with J gene TRBJ2-1, with D maybe TRBD2 (5 bases). From germline, CDR1 is SNHLY and CDR2 FYNNEI. V lost 1 base and J 9 bases, leaving 19 bases between the germline ends. This CDR3 has 16 amino acids. The CDR3 region is CASSEVRAARRGEQFF. Here the CDR3 DNA reads TGTGCCAGCAGTGAAGTAAGGGCGGCGAGACGGGGTGAGCAGTTCTTC. The whole variable domain, filled in from reference TRBV2 and TRBJ2-1, reads EPEVTQTPSHQVTQMGQEVILRCVPISNHLYFYWYRQILGQKVEFLVSFYNNEISEKSEIFDDQFSVERPDGSNFTLKIRSTKLEDSAMYFCASSEVRAARRGEQFFGPGTRLTVL.